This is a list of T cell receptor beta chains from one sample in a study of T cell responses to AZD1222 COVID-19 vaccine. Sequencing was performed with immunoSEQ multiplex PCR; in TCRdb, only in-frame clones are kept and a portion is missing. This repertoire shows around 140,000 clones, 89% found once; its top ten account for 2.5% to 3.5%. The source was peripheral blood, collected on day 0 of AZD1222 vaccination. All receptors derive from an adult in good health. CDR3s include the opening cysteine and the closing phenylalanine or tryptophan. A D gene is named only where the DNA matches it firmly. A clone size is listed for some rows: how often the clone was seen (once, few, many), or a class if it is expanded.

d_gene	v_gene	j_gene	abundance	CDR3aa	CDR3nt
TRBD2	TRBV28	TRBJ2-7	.	CASSRSSGSSYEQYF	TGTGCCAGCAGTCGTTCCAGCGGGAGCTCCTACGAGCAGTACTTC
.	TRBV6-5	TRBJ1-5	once	CASSLRGGVDQPQHF	TGTGCCAGCAGTCTCAGGGGTGGTGTGGATCAGCCCCAGCATTTT
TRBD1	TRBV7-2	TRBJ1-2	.	CASSLVQGTNDYGYTF	TGTGCCAGCAGCTTAGTACAGGGGACCAACGACTATGGCTACACCTTC
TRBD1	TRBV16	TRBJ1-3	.	CASSRDRGIIRSGNTIYF	TGTGCCAGCAGCCGGGACAGGGGAATCATCCGCTCTGGAAACACCATATATTTT
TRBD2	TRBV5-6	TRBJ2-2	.	CASSFPGLAGGRGTGELFF	TGTGCCAGCAGCTTCCCGGGACTAGCGGGAGGGCGGGGGACCGGGGAGCTGTTTTTT
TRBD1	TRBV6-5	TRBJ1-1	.	CASNRGGEMNTEAFF	TGTGCCAGCAATCGAGGGGGCGAAATGAACACTGAAGCTTTCTTT
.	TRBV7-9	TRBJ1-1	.	CASSLATLGLNTEAFF	TGTGCCAGCAGCTTAGCTACACTAGGATTGAACACTGAAGCTTTCTTT
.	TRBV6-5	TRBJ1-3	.	CASSYSAAGNTIYF	TGTGCCAGCAGTTACTCAGCAGCCGGAAACACCATATATTTT
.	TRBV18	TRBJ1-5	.	CASSPTSNQPQHF	TGTGCCAGCTCACCAACTAGCAATCAGCCCCAGCATTTT
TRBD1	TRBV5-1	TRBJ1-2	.	CASSTGQGYYGYTF	TGCGCCAGCAGCACCGGACAGGGCTACTATGGCTACACCTTC
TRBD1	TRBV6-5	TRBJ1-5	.	CASSRRNRGPQHF	TGTGCCAGCAGTCGTCGGAACAGGGGTCCCCAGCATTTT
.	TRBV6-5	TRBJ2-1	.	CASNIQGWDNEQFF	TGTGCCAGCAATATCCAGGGTTGGGACAATGAGCAGTTCTTC
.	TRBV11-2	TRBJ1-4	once	CASSLDIREKLFF	TGTGCCAGCAGCTTAGACATCCGGGAAAAACTGTTTTTT
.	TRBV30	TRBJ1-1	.	CAWRRGSAEAFF	TGTGCCTGGAGACGAGGCTCGGCTGAAGCTTTCTTT
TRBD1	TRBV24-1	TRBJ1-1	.	CATRQGTEAFF	TGTGCCACAAGACAGGGCACTGAAGCTTTCTTT
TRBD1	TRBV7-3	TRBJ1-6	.	CASSLRGRGNSPLHF	TGTGCCAGCAGCTTAAGGGGCAGGGGGAATTCACCCCTCCACTTT
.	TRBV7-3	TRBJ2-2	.	CASSPGTTGELFF	TGTGCCAGCAGCCCCGGGACCACCGGGGAGCTGTTTTTT
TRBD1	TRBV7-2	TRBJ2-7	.	CASSLGDRLEEQYF	TGTGCCAGCAGCTTAGGGGACAGGCTTGAGGAGCAGTACTTC
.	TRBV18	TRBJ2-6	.	CASSPGGANVLTF	TGTGCCAGCTCACCAGGTGGGGCCAACGTCCTGACTTTC
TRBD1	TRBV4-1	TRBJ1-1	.	CASSQDLGRGHFF	TGCGCCAGCAGCCAAGATTTGGGCAGGGGGCATTTCTTT
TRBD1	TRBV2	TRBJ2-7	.	CASSEGSGGLTVYEQYF	TGTGCCAGCAGTGAAGGTTCAGGGGGCCTCACCGTTTACGAGCAGTACTTC
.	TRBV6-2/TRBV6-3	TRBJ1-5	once	CASSYTVDYQPQHF	TGTGCCAGCAGTTATACAGTAGACTATCAGCCCCAGCATTTT
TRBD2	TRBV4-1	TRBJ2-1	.	CASIRPPLARNEQFF	TGCGCCAGCATCCGGCCCCCACTAGCGAGGAATGAGCAGTTCTTC